Reported below is one T cell receptor beta chain. Study processing details: Reference gene primer amplification yielded estimated nucleated cell counts. Some clones are missing from TCRdb's copy, which holds only in-frame ones; the method was immunoSEQ multiplex PCR. From that table come the V and J calls and clone size; the DNA was used to work out D and trimming. The sample consists of roughly 300,000 clones, over 75% of them appearing once. These data belong to a study of blood T cell repertoires in COVID-19. Turning to the study itself: COVID-19 samples collected from the United States, Italy and Spain covered acute and convalescent phases. T cells, B-cell-depleted T cells, or PBMCs provided the cDNA or gDNA that served as material.

The CDR3 contains 14 residues. From germline, CDR1 is SGHTA and CDR2 FQGNSA. Trimming removed 4 bases from V and 5 bases from J; junction bases left unmatched: 5. This chain uses TRBV7-2 with TRBJ2-5, with TRBD1 matching over 9 bases. Sequenced sample: peripheral blood. The receptor was derived from a young man with active or convalescent COVID-19. The CDR3 DNA sequence: TGTGCCAGCAGCTACCGGGACAGGGCGGAGACCCAGTACTTC. Translating gives CASSYRDRAETQYF. The full variable domain, completed using reference TRBV7-2 and TRBJ2-5, is GAGVSQSPSNKVTEKGKDVELRCDPISGHTALYWYRQSLGQGLEFLIYFQGNSAPDKSGLPSDRFSAERTGGSVSTLTIQRTQQEDSAVYLCASSYRDRAETQYFGPGTRLLVL.